Listed here are 11 T cell receptor beta chains from one sample, sequenced in a study of blood T cell repertoires in COVID-19. Sequencing used immunoSEQ multiplex PCR; TCRdb keeps in-frame clones, though not all of them. This sample has more than 250,000 clones, with approximately 85% found just once. The sequenced material came from PBMCs or T cells enriched from blood (not recorded which). The receptor set was obtained from a man aged 25-45 years who had recovered from COVID-19.

The CDR3 loop is CSVVEYQETQYF. CDR3 bases: TGCAGCGTTGTTGAGTACCAAGAGACCCAGTACTTC. This chain uses TRBV29-1 with TRBJ2-5; D gene ambiguous. The germline V and J ends were trimmed by 4 bases and 0 bases, with 6 bases remaining between them. Per germline, CDR1 SQVTM and CDR2 ANQGSEA. This CDR3 is 12 amino acids long. The full variable domain, its missing parts supplied by reference TRBV29-1 and TRBJ2-5, is SAVISQKPSRDICQRGTSLTIQCQVDSQVTMMFWYRQQPGQSLTLIATANQGSEATYESGFVIDKFPISRPNLTFSTLTVSNMSPEDSSIYLCSVVEYQETQYFGPGTRLLVL.

The V gene is TRBV2, the J gene TRBJ2-2, with D possibly TRBD2 on 7 matching bases. The CDR3 length is 15 residues. The V end was cut by 0 bases, the J end by 3 bases, with 8 bases between. The germline V gene encodes CDR1 SNHLY and CDR2 FYNNEI. This CDR3 is CASSEAGGHTGELFF. The CDR3, as DNA: TGTGCCAGCAGTGAAGCGGGGGGGCACACCGGGGAGCTGTTTTTT. Drawing the rest from reference TRBV2 and TRBJ2-2, the complete variable domain is EPEVTQTPSHQVTQMGQEVILRCVPISNHLYFYWYRQILGQKVEFLVSFYNNEISEKSEIFDDQFSVERPDGSNFTLKIRSTKLEDSAMYFCASSEAGGHTGELFFGEGSRLTVL.

The V call is TRBV3-1 (or the pseudogene TRBV3-2), the J call TRBJ1-4, with 9 bases that match TRBD1. The CDR3 has 14 residues. The J segment lost 8 bases and the V segment lost 3 bases, leaving 4 bases of the junction unmatched. Germline V gene data show CDR1 as LGHDT and CDR2 as YNNKEL (reference sequence). CDR3 coding DNA: TGTGCCAGCAGCCACCATGGGACAGGGGAAAAACTGTTTTTT. Its protein is CASSHHGTGEKLFF.

Written as DNA, the CDR3 is TGTGCCAGCAGCCAAGGTCAGGGGGGTAATTCACCCCTCCACTTT. Protein sequence: CASSQGQGGNSPLHF. The rearrangement joins TRBV3-1 (or the pseudogene TRBV3-2) to TRBJ1-6, with 7 nucleotides matching TRBD1. The CDR3 is made up of 15 amino acids. Germline assignment: CDR1 LGHDT and CDR2 YNNKEL (reference sequence). V was pared by 1 base and J by 6 bases, with 3 bases of the junction left unmatched.

The chain is built from TRBV5-1 and TRBJ2-5; maybe TRBD1 (5 bases). Germline CDR1 and CDR2: SGHRS and YFSETQ. The CDR3 covers 15 residues. The germline V and J ends were trimmed by 0 bases and 3 bases, with 12 bases remaining between them. CDR3 protein: CASSLGSRAEETQYF. The DNA for the CDR3 is TGCGCCAGCAGCTTGGGATCCAGGGCTGAAGAGACCCAGTACTTC. The full variable domain, its missing parts supplied by reference TRBV5-1 and TRBJ2-5, is KAGVTQTPRYLIKTRGQQVTLSCSPISGHRSVSWYQQTPGQGLQFLFEYFSETQRNKGNFPGRFSGRQFSNSRSEMNVSTLELGDSALYLCASSLGSRAEETQYFGPGTRLLVL.

The CDR3 nucleotides read TGTGCCAGTAGGCCGGAGGACAGGACTGAAGCTTTCTTT. This sequence encodes CASRPEDRTEAFF. The chain couples TRBV6-5 to TRBJ1-1, with 7 bases lining up with TRBD1. The CDR3 has 13 amino acids. J gave up 5 bases and V 9 bases, and 9 bases lay outside the gene matches. Germline V CDR1 and CDR2: MNHEY, SVGAGI.

The chain is built from TRBV7-3 and TRBJ2-3, with 9 bases identical to TRBD2. Germline V gives CDR1 SGHTA, CDR2 FQGTGA. The CDR3 length is 14 residues. Trimming at V came to 5 bases and at J to 3 bases, leaving 3 bases not matched to a gene. CDR3 amino acids: CASSPSGVTDTQYF. Here the CDR3 DNA reads TGTGCCAGCAGCCCTAGCGGGGTGACAGATACGCAGTATTTT. Combining the CDR3 with reference TRBV7-3 and TRBJ2-3 gives the whole variable domain GAGVSQTPSNKVTEKGKYVELRCDPISGHTALYWYRQSLGQGPEFLIYFQGTGAADDSGLPNDRFFAVRPEGSVSTLKIQRTERGDSAVYLCASSPSGVTDTQYFGPGTRLTVL.

The rearrangement links TRBV29-1 to TRBJ1-2; D unclear. Trimming removed 6 bases from V and 2 bases from J, with 16 bases in between. Germline loops: CDR1 SQVTM, CDR2 ANQGSEA. CDR3 length: 14 residues. CDR3 residues: CSVAERRGNYGYTF. The DNA of the CDR3 is TGCAGCGTCGCAGAGAGACGGGGAAACTATGGCTACACCTTC.

This chain joins TRBV6-5 and TRBJ2-7, with TRBD1 matching over 7 bases. CDR1 and CDR2 from the germline V gene are MNHEY and SVGAGI. V shed 6 bases and J 2 bases; nucleotides not matched to a gene: 10. The CDR3 covers 15 residues. CDR3 in amino acids: CASRRDRAGTYEQYF. In nucleotides, the CDR3 is TGTGCCAGCAGAAGGGACAGAGCCGGAACCTACGAGCAGTACTTC.

J is TRBJ2-5 and V is TRBV13; possible D gene TRBD1, 5 bases. The V gene lost 7 bases and the J gene lost 4 bases, with 19 bases spanning the gap. The germline V gene has CDR1 PRHDT and CDR2 FYEKMQ (reference sequence). The CDR3 covers 15 residues. The CDR3 nucleotides read TGTGCCAGCAACGTGCGGCCAGGGTTTAGAGAGACCCAGTACTTC. This translates into CASNVRPGFRETQYF. Variable domain in full (rest from reference TRBV13 and TRBJ2-5): AAGVIQSPRHLIKEKRETATLKCYPIPRHDTVYWYQQGPGQDPQFLISFYEKMQSDKGSIPDRFSAQQFSDYHSELNMSSLELGDSALYFCASNVRPGFRETQYFGPGTRLLVL.

CDR3 region: CASSHNGQFSTDTQYF. CDR3 DNA: TGTGCCAGCAGCCATAACGGACAGTTTAGCACAGATACGCAGTATTTT. The chain uses TRBV6-4 and TRBJ2-3; possible D gene TRBD1, 6 bases. This CDR3 spans 16 amino acids. Germline V CDR1 and CDR2: MRHNA, SNTAGT. Trimming stripped 6 bases from V and 0 bases from J, with 16 bases between.